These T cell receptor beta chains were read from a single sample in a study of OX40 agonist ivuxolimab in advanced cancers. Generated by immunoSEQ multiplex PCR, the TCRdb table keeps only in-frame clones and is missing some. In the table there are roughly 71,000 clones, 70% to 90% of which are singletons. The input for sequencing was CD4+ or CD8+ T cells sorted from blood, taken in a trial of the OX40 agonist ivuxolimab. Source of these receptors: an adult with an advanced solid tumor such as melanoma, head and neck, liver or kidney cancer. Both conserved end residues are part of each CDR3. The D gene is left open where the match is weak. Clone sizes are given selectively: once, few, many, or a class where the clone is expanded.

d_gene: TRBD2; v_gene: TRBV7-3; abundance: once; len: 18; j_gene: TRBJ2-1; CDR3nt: TGTGCCAGCAGCTCCGGTGGTAGCGGGGGGGTAACCTACAATGAGCAGTTCTTC; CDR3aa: CASSSGGSGGVTYNEQFF
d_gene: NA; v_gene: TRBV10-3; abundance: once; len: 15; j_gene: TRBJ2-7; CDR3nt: TGTGCCATCAGTGAGTCGTTGGACCCCAGCTACGAGCAGTACTTC; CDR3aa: CAISESLDPSYEQYF
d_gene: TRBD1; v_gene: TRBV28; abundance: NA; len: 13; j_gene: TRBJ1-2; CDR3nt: TGTGCCAGCAGAGACAGGGGTGGTTACGGCTACACCTTC; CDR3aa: CASRDRGGYGYTF
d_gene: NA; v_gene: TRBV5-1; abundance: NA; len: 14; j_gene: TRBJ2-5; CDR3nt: TGCGCCAGCAGCGACCGACAAAAACAAGAGACCCAGTACTTC; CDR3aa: CASSDRQKQETQYF
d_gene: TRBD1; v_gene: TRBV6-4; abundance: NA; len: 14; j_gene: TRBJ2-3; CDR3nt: TGTGCCAGCAGTGTGACCGGGACAGGGAATACGCAGTATTTT; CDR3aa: CASSVTGTGNTQYF
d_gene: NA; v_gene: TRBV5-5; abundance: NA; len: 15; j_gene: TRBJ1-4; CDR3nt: TGTGCCAGTACCAGGTCCTATGCAACTAATGAAAAACTGTTTTTT; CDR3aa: CASTRSYATNEKLFF
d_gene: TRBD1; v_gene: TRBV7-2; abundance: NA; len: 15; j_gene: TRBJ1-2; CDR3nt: TGTGCCAGCAGCACTCACAGGGGGCGTGACTATGGCTACACCTTC; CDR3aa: CASSTHRGRDYGYTF
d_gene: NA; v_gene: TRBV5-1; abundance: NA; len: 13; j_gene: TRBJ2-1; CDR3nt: TGCGCCAGCAGCTTCGACAGTTACAATGAGCAGTTCTTC; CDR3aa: CASSFDSYNEQFF
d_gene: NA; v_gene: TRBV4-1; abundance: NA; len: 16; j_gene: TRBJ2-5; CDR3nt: TGCGCCAGCAGCCAAGATTCCCGGGGGCTGGGAGAGACCCAGTACTTC; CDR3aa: CASSQDSRGLGETQYF
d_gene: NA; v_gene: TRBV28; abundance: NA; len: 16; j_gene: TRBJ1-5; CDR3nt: TGTGCCAGCAGTCCCGGGGCAGGGCTCCCCAATCAGCCCCAGCATTTT; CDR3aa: CASSPGAGLPNQPQHF
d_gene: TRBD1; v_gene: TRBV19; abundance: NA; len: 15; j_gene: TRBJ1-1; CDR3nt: TGTGCCAGTCGTATCCAGGGGGCGCAAAACACTGAAGCTTTCTTT; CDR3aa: CASRIQGAQNTEAFF
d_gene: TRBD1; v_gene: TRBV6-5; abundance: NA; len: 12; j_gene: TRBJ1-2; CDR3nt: TGTGCCAGCAGGCCAGGGGGCGGTGGCTACACCTTC; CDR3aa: CASRPGGGGYTF
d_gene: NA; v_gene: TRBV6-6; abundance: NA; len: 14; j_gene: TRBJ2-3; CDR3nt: TGTGCCAGCAGAAGGGGCTCGAGGACAGATACGCAGTATTTT; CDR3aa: CASRRGSRTDTQYF
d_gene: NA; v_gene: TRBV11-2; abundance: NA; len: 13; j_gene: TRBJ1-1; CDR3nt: TGTGCCAGCAGGGTAACGGGGAACACTGAAGCTTTCTTT; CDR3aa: CASRVTGNTEAFF
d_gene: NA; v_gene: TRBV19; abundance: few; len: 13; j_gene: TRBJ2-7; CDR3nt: TGTGCCAGCTCGCGGACGAACTCCTACGAGCAGTACTTC; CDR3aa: CASSRTNSYEQYF
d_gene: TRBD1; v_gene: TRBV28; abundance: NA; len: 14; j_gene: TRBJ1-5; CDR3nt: TGTGCCAGCAGTCGCTGGGACAGTGATCAGCCCCAGCATTTT; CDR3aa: CASSRWDSDQPQHF
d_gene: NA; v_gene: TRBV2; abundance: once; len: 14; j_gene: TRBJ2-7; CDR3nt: TGTGCCAGCAGCCATACAGGGGAGGAGTACGAGCAGTACTTC; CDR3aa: CASSHTGEEYEQYF
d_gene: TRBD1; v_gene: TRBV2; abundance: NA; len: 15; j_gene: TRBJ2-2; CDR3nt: TGTGCCAGCAAAATGCGACAGGGGAACACCGGGGAGCTGTTTTTT; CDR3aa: CASKMRQGNTGELFF
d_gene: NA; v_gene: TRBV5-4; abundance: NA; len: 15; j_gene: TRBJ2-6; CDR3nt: TGTGCCAGCAGCTTCGAACCCTCTGGGGCCAACGTCCTGACTTTC; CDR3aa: CASSFEPSGANVLTF
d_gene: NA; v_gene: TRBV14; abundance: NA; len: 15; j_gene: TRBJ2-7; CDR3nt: TGTGCCAGCAGCCAATCGGTAGGGTACTCCTACGAGCAGTACTTC; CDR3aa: CASSQSVGYSYEQYF
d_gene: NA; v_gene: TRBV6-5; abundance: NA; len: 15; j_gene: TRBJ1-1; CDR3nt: TGTGCCAGCAGTTACTCTTCCTTCGCCAACACTGAAGCTTTCTTT; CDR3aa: CASSYSSFANTEAFF
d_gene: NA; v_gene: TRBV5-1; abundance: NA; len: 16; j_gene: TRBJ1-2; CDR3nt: TGCGCCAGCAGCCCGGTCGTGAGGGGGGTAAGTTATGGCTACACCTTC; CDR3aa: CASSPVVRGVSYGYTF
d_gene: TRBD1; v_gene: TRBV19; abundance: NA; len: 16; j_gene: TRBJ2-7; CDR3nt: TGTGCCAGTAGTATAGACCCCGCGACAGGGCGGCACGAGCAGTACTTC; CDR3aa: CASSIDPATGRHEQYF
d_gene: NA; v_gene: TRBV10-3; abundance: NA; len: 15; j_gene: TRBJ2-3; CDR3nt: TGTGCCATCAGCACGGGGGGCCTAAACACAGATACGCAGTATTTT; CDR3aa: CAISTGGLNTDTQYF
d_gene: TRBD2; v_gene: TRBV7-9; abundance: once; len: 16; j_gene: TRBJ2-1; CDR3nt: TGTGCCAGCAGCTCCAGAGCGGGGATCTCCTACAATGAGCAGTTCTTC; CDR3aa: CASSSRAGISYNEQFF
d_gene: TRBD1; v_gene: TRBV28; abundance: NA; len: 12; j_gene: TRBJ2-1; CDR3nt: TGTGCCAGCAGTTTGTTACAGGGGTTTCAGTTCTTC; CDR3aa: CASSLLQGFQFF
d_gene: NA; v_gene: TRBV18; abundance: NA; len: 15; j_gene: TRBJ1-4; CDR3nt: TGTGCCAGCTCAACCGAGGTGACTTTAAATGAAAAACTGTTTTTT; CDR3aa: CASSTEVTLNEKLFF
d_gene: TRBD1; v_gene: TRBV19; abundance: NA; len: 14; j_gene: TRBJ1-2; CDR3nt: TGTGCCAGTACCTCAGGGGGCGGACTCTATGGCTACACCTTC; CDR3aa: CASTSGGGLYGYTF
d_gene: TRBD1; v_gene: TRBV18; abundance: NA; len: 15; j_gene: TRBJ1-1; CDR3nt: TGTGCCAGCTCACCTTCGAGGACAGGGAACACTGAAGCTTTCTTT; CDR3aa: CASSPSRTGNTEAFF
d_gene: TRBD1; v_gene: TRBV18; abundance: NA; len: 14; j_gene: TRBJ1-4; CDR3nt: TGTGCCAGCCGGGACAGGGCCACTAATGAAAAACTGTTTTTT; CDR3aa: CASRDRATNEKLFF
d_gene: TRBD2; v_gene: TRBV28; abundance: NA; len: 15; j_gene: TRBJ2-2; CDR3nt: TGTGCCAGCAGTATGGGAGGGATTAACACCGGGGAGCTGTTTTTT; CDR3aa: CASSMGGINTGELFF
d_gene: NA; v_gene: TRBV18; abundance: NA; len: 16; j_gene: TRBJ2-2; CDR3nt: TGTGCCAGCTCACCTACCCTACCCAGTAACACCGGGGAGCTGTTTTTT; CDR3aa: CASSPTLPSNTGELFF
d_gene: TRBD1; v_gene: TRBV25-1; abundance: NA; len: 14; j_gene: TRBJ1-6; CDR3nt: TGTGCCACCCAAGGGCCAGGGGGCAATTCACCCCTCCACTTT; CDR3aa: CATQGPGGNSPLHF
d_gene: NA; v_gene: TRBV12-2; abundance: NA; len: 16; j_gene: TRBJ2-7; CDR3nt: NA; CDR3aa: CASRLEWGAGTYEQYF
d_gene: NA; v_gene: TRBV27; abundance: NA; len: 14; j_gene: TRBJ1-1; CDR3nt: TGTGCCAGCAGTTTGGGGGACGGTTACACTGAAGCTTTCTTT; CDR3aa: CASSLGDGYTEAFF
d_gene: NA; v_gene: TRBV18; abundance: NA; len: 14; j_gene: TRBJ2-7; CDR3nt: TGTGCCAGCTCACTATCCGCGAGAGGCTACGAGCAGTACTTC; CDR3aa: CASSLSARGYEQYF
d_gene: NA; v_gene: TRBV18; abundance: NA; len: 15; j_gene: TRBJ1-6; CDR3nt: TGTGCCAGCTCAGTGATCGAGGACAGATATTCACCCCTCCACTTT; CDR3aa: CASSVIEDRYSPLHF
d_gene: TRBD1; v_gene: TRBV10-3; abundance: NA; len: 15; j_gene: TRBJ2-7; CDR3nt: TGTGCCATCAGTGGAGGGACAGGGGCTGTCTACGAGCAGTACTTC; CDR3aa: CAISGGTGAVYEQYF
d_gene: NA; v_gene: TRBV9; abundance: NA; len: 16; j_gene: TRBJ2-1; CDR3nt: TGTGCCAGCAGCGTTTCGGGACGTAGCTCCTACAATGAGCAGTTCTTC; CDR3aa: CASSVSGRSSYNEQFF
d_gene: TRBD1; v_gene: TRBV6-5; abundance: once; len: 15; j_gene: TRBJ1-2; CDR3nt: TGTGCCAGCAGTTACGGGGGACAGGGAAACTATGGCTACACCTTC; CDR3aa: CASSYGGQGNYGYTF
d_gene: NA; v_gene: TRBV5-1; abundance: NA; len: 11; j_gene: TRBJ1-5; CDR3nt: TGCGCCAGCAGCTTACAGCAGCCCCAGCATTTT; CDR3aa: CASSLQQPQHF
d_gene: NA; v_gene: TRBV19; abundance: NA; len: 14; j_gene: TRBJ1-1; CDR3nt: TGTGCCAGCCTCCAAAAAGAGCCGAACACTGAAGCTTTCTTT; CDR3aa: CASLQKEPNTEAFF
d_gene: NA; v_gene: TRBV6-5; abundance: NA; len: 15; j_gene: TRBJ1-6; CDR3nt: TGTGCCAGCAGTTACTCGGCAGGGTATAATTCACCCCTCCACTTT; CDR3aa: CASSYSAGYNSPLHF
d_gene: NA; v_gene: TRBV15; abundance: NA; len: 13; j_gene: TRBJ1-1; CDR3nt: TGTGCCACCAGTGCCAGGATGAACACTGAAGCTTTCTTT; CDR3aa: CATSARMNTEAFF
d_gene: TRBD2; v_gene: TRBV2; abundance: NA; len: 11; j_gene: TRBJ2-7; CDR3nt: TGTGCCAGCAGTGGGCGGGGGGAGCAGTACTTC; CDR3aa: CASSGRGEQYF